This T cell receptor (beta chain) was retrieved from a study of blood T cell repertoires in COVID-19. About the research overall: The cDNA or gDNA used as material had been derived from T cells, B-cell-depleted T cells, or PBMCs.

Only in-frame clones appear in the TCRdb table, and some are missing; sequencing was by immunoSEQ multiplex PCR. The sample lists approximately 71,000 clones; 82% were seen once. V was clipped by 6 bases and J by 2 bases, with 7 bases between them. The CDR3 spans 13 residues. Sequenced input: peripheral blood. This sequence originates from a woman of 80 years or more with acute or convalescent COVID-19. This chain uses TRBV12-3 or TRBV12-4 with TRBJ2-2; D not resolved. The DNA for the CDR3 is TGTGCCAGCAGAACTAAAAACACCGGGGAGCTGTTTTTT. It translates to CASRTKNTGELFF.